This TCR beta chain was sequenced in a study of neurological immune-mediated disorders. As for the study in general: Of about 34 multiple sclerosis patients, some 30 were relapsing-remitting and 3 secondary progressive.

General observations from the study: HTLV-1-associated myelopathy led in TCR clonal expansion, while multiple sclerosis ranked lowest, below healthy controls. Private repertoires in all groups were suggested, as expanded clones shared no CDR3 amino acid sequences across subjects.

In each sequencing run, over 170 million TCR-beta sequences were generated from 15-18 subjects. TCRdb ran MiXCR on the 5' RACE reads and lists one entry per CDR3 protein. The data contain some 56,000 distinct CDR3 sequences, about 4.1% of them seen just once; the ten biggest clones take up 5% to 7%. Germline values: CDR1 DFQATT, CDR2 SNEGSKA (reference sequence). This CDR3 is built from 17 residues. V was trimmed by 3 bases and J by 0 bases, leaving 18 bases between them. This clonotype occurred many times. Its antigen remains unknown. The rearrangement uses TRBV20-1 and TRBJ2-1; D might be TRBD2 (5 bases). The sequence came from a man aged 55 to 70 with multiple sclerosis. Sequencing used PBMCs. CDR3 sequence: CSASPTRQITSYNEQFF. CDR3 nucleotides: TGCAGTGCTAGCCCTACTAGGCAGATAACCTCCTACAATGAGCAGTTCTTC.